This entry lists 9 T cell receptor beta chains sequenced from one sample in a study of beta chain features in type 1 diabetes. Reverse transcription of all isolated RNA meant that expressed TCRB transcripts were sequenced. TCRdb keeps only in-frame clones here, not all; method: immunoSEQ multiplex PCR. The sample consists of about 620,000 clones, roughly 15% of them appearing once. What was sequenced was naive CD4+ T cells from blood. The origin of the receptors is a man aged 18 to 29 in good health.

This clone was counted only a few times. The J gene is TRBJ1-1, the V gene TRBV4-2; TRBD1 matches 7 bases. V lost 2 bases and J lost 3; bases outside the gene matches: 9. This CDR3 is 16 amino acids long. Germline V gene lookup returns CDR1 LGHNA and CDR2 YNFKEQ. The CDR3 nucleotides are TGTGCCAGCAGCCAAAACACAGGGGCGGCGTACACTGAAGCTTTCTTT. As protein: CASSQNTGAAYTEAFF.

The rearrangement uses TRBV18 and TRBJ2-5; TRBD1 matches 7 bases. The germline gives CDR1 KGHSH, CDR2 LQKENI. Unmatched junction bases numbered 9, after V lost 0 bases and J lost 5 bases. CDR3 size: 16 residues. CDR3 in DNA: TGTGCCAGCTCACCACCGGGGGTAAGGGGGCCGGAGACCCAGTACTTC. Amino acids: CASSPPGVRGPETQYF. Supplemented by reference TRBV18 and TRBJ2-5, the full variable domain reads NAGVMQNPRHLVRRRGQEARLRCSPMKGHSHVYWYRQLPEEGLKFMVYLQKENIIDESGMPKERFSAEFPKEGPSILRIQQVVRGDSAAYFCASSPPGVRGPETQYFGPGTRLLVL.

This clone was counted between two and nine times. This chain links TRBV2 with TRBJ2-3; no clear D gene. Germline values: CDR1 SNHLY, CDR2 FYNNEI. V was shortened by 5 bases and J by 8 bases, with 8 bases between the two germline ends. The CDR3 runs 11 residues. The CDR3 protein is CASSPLSTQYF. CDR3 coding DNA: TGTGCCAGCAGTCCATTGAGTACGCAGTATTTT.

J is TRBJ2-1 and V is TRBV2, with TRBD1 matching 10 bases. The CDR3 is made up of 16 amino acids. The V and J ends lost 6 bases and 3 bases, in that order; junction bases with no gene match: 8. The germline V gene has CDR1 SNHLY and CDR2 FYNNEI. CDR3 residues: CASRDRQGAGYNEQFF. Written as DNA, the CDR3 is TGTGCCAGCAGGGACCGACAGGGGGCCGGCTACAATGAGCAGTTCTTC.

The chain uses TRBV28 and TRBJ1-1, with no clear D. Germline CDR1 reads MDHEN; CDR2 reads SYDVKM. Trimming shortened V by 3 bases and J by 4 bases, and 15 bases separated the two germline ends. This CDR3 comprises 15 residues. CDR3 nucleotide sequence: TGTGCCAGCAGTTTCCAAGGGCGGGTTGGCACTGAAGCTTTCTTT. Translated, it gives CASSFQGRVGTEAFF.

The chain couples TRBV20-1 to TRBJ2-7; D remains unclear. Per the germline V gene, CDR1 is DFQATT and CDR2 is SNEGSKA (reference sequence). The CDR3 has 11 amino acids. V gave up 5 bases and J gave up 1 base, with 6 bases separating them. The CDR3 reads CSAPESYEQYF. In DNA, the CDR3 is TGCAGTGCTCCGGAGTCCTACGAGCAGTACTTC.

The genes are TRBV6-4 and TRBJ1-2; D uncertain. CDR3 length: 13 amino acids. CDR1 and CDR2 from the germline V gene are MRHNA and SNTAGT. V lost 6 bases, J lost 0 bases, and 8 bases lay in between. The CDR3 DNA is TGTGCCAGCAGAGACGGAGCTAACTATGGCTACACCTTC. Translated: CASRDGANYGYTF.

On this clone itself: Additional DNA sequences in this sample encode the identical CDR3. The gene calls are TRBV9 and TRBJ2-5; 12 bases agree with TRBD2. The V gene's germline CDR1 is SGDLS and CDR2 YYNGEE. The junction had 10 bases not matched to a gene; V was cut back by 0 bases and J by 1 base. This CDR3 has 19 residues. The CDR3 reads CASSVEGTSGSTIQETQYF. CDR3 DNA sequence: TGTGCCAGCAGCGTAGAAGGGACTAGCGGGTCCACCATCCAAGAGACCCAGTACTTC.

The chain uses TRBV9 and TRBJ2-3; 7 positions match TRBD2. Germline V gives CDR1 SGDLS, CDR2 YYNGEE. V was pared by 0 bases and J by 5 bases, with 6 bases of the junction left unmatched. The CDR3 has 15 residues. The CDR3 DNA sequence: TGTGCCAGCAGCGTAGGCGGGGGTCAGGGAGATACGCAGTATTTT. It codes for CASSVGGGQGDTQYF.